This is a list of T cell receptor beta chains from one sample in a study of vaccination and CD4 T cells after COVID-19. Their antigens are not known. Using its own MiXCR run on the PCR reads, TCRdb lists one record per CDR3 protein. Of about 21,000 distinct CDR3 sequences in the sample, less than 80% were seen once. This material consisted of CD4+ T cells from blood, cultured in vitro, taken before SARS-CoV-2 vaccination. The receptors were gathered from a human donor who received a COVID-19 vaccine. Both conserved end residues are part of each CDR3. Fields, in order: J gene, V gene, clone size, D gene, CDR3 length, CDR3 protein, CDR3 DNA. A D gene is named only where the DNA matches it firmly. A clone size is listed for some rows: how often the clone was seen (once, few, many), or a class if it is expanded.

>TRBJ1-2|TRBV25-1|.|.|13
CASSALVDYGYTF
TGTGCCAGCAGTGCCCTTGTGGACTATGGCTACACCTTC
>TRBJ1-6|TRBV6-4|.|.|12
CASTVLNSPLHF
TGTGCCAGCACCGTCCTAAATTCACCCCTCCACTTT
>TRBJ1-1|TRBV20-1|.|.|15
CSASITGRVNTEAFF
TGCAGTGCTAGTATAACAGGGCGGGTGAACACTGAAGCTTTCTTT
>TRBJ2-7|TRBV9|.|TRBD1|14
CASSVGDRTYEQYF
TGTGCCAGCAGCGTAGGGGACAGAACCTACGAGCAGTACTTC
>TRBJ2-5|TRBV7-6|.|.|15
CASSLGQGVWEAQYF
TGTGCCAGCAGCTTAGGGCAGGGGGTTTGGGAGGCCCAGTACTTC
>TRBJ1-5|TRBV6-2/TRBV6-3|.|TRBD1|15
CASSIRDRDNQPQHF
TGTGCCAGCAGTATCCGGGACAGGGATAATCAGCCCCAGCATTTT
>TRBJ2-5|TRBV7-9|.|.|15
CASSLDTGYQETQYF
TGTGCCAGCAGCTTAGATACGGGGTATCAAGAGACCCAGTACTTC
>TRBJ2-6|TRBV6-1|.|TRBD1|18
CASSEFRDRVSGANVLTF
TGTGCCAGCAGTGAATTCCGGGACAGGGTTTCCGGGGCCAACGTCCTGACTTTC
>TRBJ2-7|TRBV2|.|TRBD2|15
CASSASRGGAYEQYF
TGTGCCAGCAGTGCCTCGCGCGGGGGGGCCTACGAGCAGTACTTC
>TRBJ2-2|TRBV19|few|.|16
CASTLTGEVGTGELFF
TGTGCCAGTACCCTTACAGGGGAGGTAGGCACCGGGGAGCTGTTTTTT
>TRBJ1-6|TRBV19|.|.|14
CASNGQPGNSPLHF
TGTGCCAGTAACGGACAGCCGGGGAATTCACCCCTCCACTTT
>TRBJ2-3|TRBV7-2|.|.|13
CASRRDFTDTQYF
TGTGCCAGCAGGAGGGACTTCACAGATACGCAGTATTTT
>TRBJ1-6|TRBV25-1|.|.|13
CASRSTPNSPLHF
TGTGCCAGCAGGAGCACCCCGAATTCACCCCTCCACTTT
>TRBJ1-1|TRBV10-3|.|.|15
CAIAPRGSRNTEAFF
TGTGCCATCGCACCTCGGGGCTCCCGAAACACTGAAGCTTTCTTT
>TRBJ1-3|TRBV5-5|.|.|17
CASSLRWTASTGNTIYF
TGTGCCAGCAGCTTGAGGTGGACCGCGAGCACTGGAAACACCATATATTTT
>TRBJ2-7|TRBV19|.|TRBD1|14
CASSRGQGTGEQYF
TGTGCCAGTAGTAGGGGACAGGGGACGGGAGAGCAGTACTTC
>TRBJ2-7|TRBV7-3|.|TRBD2|18
CASSLTGLAGGISYEQYF
TGTGCCAGCAGCTTAACAGGACTAGCGGGGGGCATCTCCTACGAGCAGTACTTC
>TRBJ2-5|TRBV6-1|.|TRBD1|15
CASSPDRSIDRAQYF
TGTGCCAGCAGTCCCGACCGCTCCATCGACAGGGCCCAGTACTTC
>TRBJ1-1|TRBV20-1|few|.|15
CSARDRRTENTEAFF
TGCAGTGCTAGAGATAGGCGGACAGAGAACACTGAAGCTTTCTTT
>TRBJ1-5|TRBV29-1|.|.|13
CSVVVEWNQPQHF
TGCAGCGTTGTGGTGGAATGGAATCAGCCCCAGCATTTT
>TRBJ1-5|TRBV12-3/TRBV12-4|.|TRBD1|15
CASSLNPGGNQPQHF
TGTGCCAGCAGTCTAAACCCAGGGGGAAATCAGCCCCAGCATTTT
>TRBJ1-5|TRBV6-1|.|.|13
CATHWAGDQPQHF
TGTGCCACCCACTGGGCAGGGGATCAGCCCCAGCATTTT
>TRBJ2-7|TRBV20-1|.|TRBD2|14
CSARSGGGSWEQYF
TGCAGTGCTAGATCCGGGGGGGGAAGCTGGGAGCAGTACTTC
>TRBJ1-3|TRBV19|.|.|14
CASSSGLTGNTIYF
TGTGCCAGTAGTTCAGGGTTGACTGGAAACACCATATATTTT
>TRBJ1-2|TRBV7-9|.|.|13
CASSFNSNYGYTF
TGTGCCAGCAGCTTTAACAGTAACTATGGCTACACCTTC
>TRBJ1-1|TRBV25-1|.|TRBD1|13
CASRTTGRTEAFF
TGTGCCAGCCGAACGACAGGGCGCACTGAAGCTTTCTTT
>TRBJ1-1|TRBV7-2|few|.|13
CASSVKWNTEAFF
TGTGCCAGCAGCGTAAAGTGGAACACTGAAGCTTTCTTT
>TRBJ2-3|TRBV27|.|TRBD1|16
CASSLDRVGGTDTQYF
TGTGCCAGCAGTTTAGACAGGGTCGGAGGCACAGATACGCAGTATTTT
>TRBJ1-1|TRBV7-9|.|.|16
CASSSTLGGRSTEAFF
TGTGCCAGCAGCTCAACCCTTGGGGGGCGCAGCACTGAAGCTTTCTTT
>TRBJ2-3|TRBV2|.|TRBD2|12
CASRGLADTQYF
TGTGCCAGCAGGGGACTAGCAGATACGCAGTATTTT
>TRBJ1-6|TRBV5-4|.|.|15
CASSRDGIYNSPLHF
TGTGCCAGCAGCCGGGACGGAATCTATAATTCACCCCTCCACTTT
>TRBJ1-6|TRBV18|.|.|13
CASSPKENSPLHF
TGTGCCAGCTCACCAAAGGAGAATTCACCCCTCCACTTT
>TRBJ1-5|TRBV10-3|few|.|14
CAISPQGGSQPQHF
TGTGCCATCAGCCCACAGGGTGGAAGTCAGCCCCAGCATTTT
>TRBJ1-5|TRBV20-1|.|.|17
CSAKMGWGSPSNQPQHF
TGCAGTGCTAAGATGGGGTGGGGTTCCCCTAGCAATCAGCCCCAGCATTTT
>TRBJ1-2|TRBV5-1|.|TRBD1|14
CASSLGDRVHGYTF
TGCGCCAGCAGCTTGGGGGACAGGGTGCATGGCTACACCTTC
>TRBJ2-7|TRBV30|few|.|14
CAWSVGRGSGEQYF
TGTGCCTGGAGTGTAGGGAGGGGGTCGGGGGAGCAGTACTTC
>TRBJ2-7|TRBV24-1|.|TRBD1|16
CATSDPGTGSPYEQYF
TGTGCCACCAGTGATCCCGGGACAGGAAGCCCCTACGAGCAGTACTTC
>TRBJ1-2|TRBV7-2|.|TRBD1|15
CASSLVGQGKYGYTF
TGTGCCAGCAGCTTAGTGGGACAGGGGAAATATGGCTACACCTTC
>TRBJ1-2|TRBV5-6|once|.|13
CASSLGGTHGYTF
TGTGCCAGCAGCTTGGGAGGGACCCATGGCTACACCTTC
>TRBJ1-2|TRBV12-3/TRBV12-4|few|.|14
CASSLDSLTYGYTF
TGTGCCAGCAGTTTAGACAGCTTAACTTATGGCTACACCTTC
>TRBJ2-3|TRBV4-1|.|.|17
CASSQVRAGVRTDTQYF
TGCGCCAGCAGCCAAGTCCGGGCAGGGGTAAGGACAGATACGCAGTATTTT
>TRBJ2-7|TRBV4-1|.|TRBD2|17
CASSQDNVLAGDYEQYF
TGCGCCAGCAGCCAAGACAACGTACTAGCGGGAGACTACGAGCAGTACTTC
>TRBJ2-5|TRBV27|few|.|13
CASSFRGLETQYF
TGTGCCAGCAGTTTCAGGGGCTTGGAGACCCAGTACTTC
>TRBJ1-6|TRBV7-2|few|TRBD1|17
CASRINTGGIYNSPLHF
TGTGCCAGCAGAATAAACACAGGGGGCATCTATAATTCACCCCTCCACTTT
>TRBJ2-3|TRBV2|.|.|11
CASSSTDTQYF
TGTGCCAGCTCTAGCACAGATACGCAGTATTTT
>TRBJ1-5|TRBV7-2|.|.|14
CASSLATVWEPQHF
TGTGCCAGCAGCTTAGCAACAGTCTGGGAGCCCCAGCATTTT
>TRBJ2-3|TRBV10-2|.|TRBD2|14
CASSRVAGTDTQYF
TGCGCCAGCTCAAGGGTAGCGGGGACGGATACGCAGTATTTT
>TRBJ2-2|TRBV12-3/TRBV12-4|.|TRBD1|19
CASKSYYRGRIMGTGELFF
TGTGCCAGCAAATCATACTACAGGGGGCGTATTATGGGCACCGGGGAGCTGTTTTTT
>TRBJ1-5|TRBV30|.|.|13
CAWSVTGNQPQHF
TGTGCCTGGAGTGTAACAGGGAATCAGCCCCAGCATTTT
>TRBJ2-6|TRBV5-5|once|.|15
CASSRQISGANVLTF
TGTGCCAGCAGCCGACAGATCTCTGGGGCCAACGTCCTGACTTTC
>TRBJ1-6|TRBV12-3/TRBV12-4|.|.|11
CASSFGRALHF
TGTGCCAGCAGTTTTGGCAGGGCCCTCCACTTT
>TRBJ2-3|TRBV7-9|few|TRBD2|18
CASSWTSGGPRPTDTQYF
TGTGCCAGCAGCTGGACTAGCGGGGGGCCACGACCCACAGATACGCAGTATTTT
>TRBJ2-5|TRBV5-1|.|TRBD2|16
CASSLDRTSGGGTQYF
TGCGCCAGCAGCTTGGACCGGACTAGCGGGGGTGGGACCCAGTACTTC
>TRBJ2-5|TRBV21-1|.|.|20
CASSKGKRYGTGPPRETQYF
TGTGCCAGCAGCAAAGGCAAACGATACGGGACAGGGCCTCCGCGGGAGACCCAGTACTTC
>TRBJ1-1|TRBV20-1|.|.|12
CSAKPGNTEAFF
TGCAGTGCCAAGCCTGGAAACACTGAAGCTTTCTTT
>TRBJ2-7|TRBV20-1|.|TRBD2|15
CSASFPSGITYEQYF
TGCAGTGCTAGCTTCCCTAGCGGTATAACCTACGAGCAGTACTTC
>TRBJ2-2|TRBV28|.|.|17
CAAAPRGFRGLPGELFF
TGTGCCGCCGCTCCTCGGGGGTTCAGGGGGTTGCCCGGGGAGCTGTTTTTT